This T cell receptor (beta chain) was obtained from a study of identical twins. General study findings and limits: Beta out-of-frame twin sharing showed a weaker excess. The authors noted that invariant MAIT and iNKT cells could partly confound zero-insertion analyses.

There are many counts of this clonotype. No antigen is known for it. Unique molecular identifiers were in the cDNA, with template-switch universal primer binding. TCRdb re-derived calls from the 5' RACE reads in MiXCR, one entry per CDR3 protein. Of some 600,000 distinct CDR3 sequences in the sample, 7.1% were seen once. The same specimen was also included in a second study, on yellow fever vaccine responses in identical twins.

Specimen: PBMCs. The TCR sequence derives from a woman aged 18-29 years in good health.

The CDR3: CATSEGGTTAETQYF. The CDR3 nucleotides are TGTGCCACCAGTGAGGGTGGGACTACCGCAGAGACCCAGTACTTC. V usage is TRBV24-1 and J usage is TRBJ2-5, with TRBD2 matching over 7 bases. Germline lookup yields CDR1 KGHDR and CDR2 SFDVKD. The CDR3 is made up of 15 amino acids. The J segment lost 4 bases and the V segment lost 4 bases, leaving 8 bases of the junction unmatched.